This entry describes one T cell receptor (beta chain). Its specificity is not known. The sample originates from a study of vaccination and CD4 T cells after COVID-19. Study-wide context: Six males and four females, two of them Hispanic, were enrolled as convalescents.

Cultured CD4+ T cell DNA was sequenced using the Oncomine TCR Beta short-read assay. A single record per CDR3 protein comes from TCRdb applying MiXCR to the PCR reads. The top ten hold more than 70% of the sample, which has roughly 1,800 distinct CDR3 sequences, 70% seen once. Treatment meaning: approximately nine-day PBMC culture with coronavirus spike peptide pools or control peptides (ViraFEST assay). IL-2 (about 9.3 IU/ml) and peptide pools (approximately 10 ug/ml) were added to cultures of two million PBMCs per well. This material consisted of CD4+ T cells from blood, cultured in vitro, taken after SARS-CoV-2 vaccination. The TCR originated in a human donor who had recovered from COVID-19.

The CDR3 nucleotides are TGTGCCAGCAGTCGGGACGGTCCGGGGGAGACCCAGTACTTC. Protein sequence: CASSRDGPGETQYF. The J gene is TRBJ2-5, the V gene TRBV2; D may match TRBD1 or TRBD2 (5 bases each). The CDR3 sequence is 14 residues long. V was trimmed by 5 bases and J by 5 bases, leaving 15 bases between them. Germline V gene sequence: CDR1 SNHLY, CDR2 FYNNEI.